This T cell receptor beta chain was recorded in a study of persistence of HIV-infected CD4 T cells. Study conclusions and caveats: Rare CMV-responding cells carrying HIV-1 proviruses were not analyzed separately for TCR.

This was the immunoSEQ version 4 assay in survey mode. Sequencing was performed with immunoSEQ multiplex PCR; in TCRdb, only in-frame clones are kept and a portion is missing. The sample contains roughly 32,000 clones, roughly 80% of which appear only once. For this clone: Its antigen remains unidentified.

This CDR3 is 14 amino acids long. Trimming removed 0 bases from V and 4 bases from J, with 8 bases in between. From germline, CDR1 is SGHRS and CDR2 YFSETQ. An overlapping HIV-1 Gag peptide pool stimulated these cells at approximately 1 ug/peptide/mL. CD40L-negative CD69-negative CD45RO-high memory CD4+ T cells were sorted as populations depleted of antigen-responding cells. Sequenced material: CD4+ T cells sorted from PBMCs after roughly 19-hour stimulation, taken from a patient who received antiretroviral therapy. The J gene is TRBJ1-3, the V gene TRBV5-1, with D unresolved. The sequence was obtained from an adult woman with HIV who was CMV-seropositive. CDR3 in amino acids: CASSLGPGGNTIYF. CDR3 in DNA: TGCGCCAGCAGCTTGGGGCCCGGGGGAAACACCATATATTTT.